Listed below are T cell receptor beta chains from one sample, sequenced in a study of blood T cells in healthy people across ages. TCRdb ran MiXCR on the 5' RACE reads and lists one entry per CDR3 protein. The sample carries about 580,000 distinct CDR3 sequences, less than 60% recorded once. The sequencing sample was made of blood. The origin of the receptors is a man older than 75 in good health. Both conserved end residues are part of each CDR3. D genes are given only for firm matches. Where a row states a size, it is once, few, many or the class of an expanded clone; other rows omit it.

TRBJ2-1	.	.	TRBV2	TGTGCCAGCAGTGAAGCGCTTCGGGCGGTAAATGAGCAGTTCTTC	CASSEALRAVNEQFF
TRBJ2-7	.	.	TRBV10-3	TGTGCCATCAGTGAGTCCATTCGGACACCGGGGGTCATCGAGCAGTACTTC	CAISESIRTPGVIEQYF
TRBJ2-3	few	TRBD1	TRBV5-1	TGCGCCAGCAGCACGGGACAGGGTAGCACAGATACGCAGTATTTT	CASSTGQGSTDTQYF
TRBJ2-1	many	.	TRBV6-6	TGTGCCAGCACACCTCCGGGGACGGTTGATGAGCAGTTCTTC	CASTPPGTVDEQFF
TRBJ2-7	.	.	TRBV7-6	TGTGCCAGCAGCCAACGGGAGCCGCAAAGGGGGAATGAGCAGTACTTC	CASSQREPQRGNEQYF
TRBJ2-1	few	TRBD1	TRBV5-1	TGCGCCAGCGGATGGGACAGAGACAATGAGCAGTTCTTC	CASGWDRDNEQFF
TRBJ1-1	many	.	TRBV28	TGTGCCAGCAGTTTAGGGCAGCACACTGAAGCTTTCTTT	CASSLGQHTEAFF
TRBJ1-6	.	.	TRBV12-3/TRBV12-4	TGTGCCAGCAGCCCTCAGGGGCGGGATTCACCCCTCCACTTT	CASSPQGRDSPLHF
TRBJ1-1	few	.	TRBV6-5	TGTGCCAGCACATGGGGAACTGAAGCTTTCTTT	CASTWGTEAFF
TRBJ2-1	.	TRBD1	TRBV4-3	TGCGCCAGCAGCCTGGCCGGGACAGGTTCTACTGAGCAGTTCTTC	CASSLAGTGSTEQFF
TRBJ1-6	few	.	TRBV20-1	TGCAGTGCTAGGGAGGGCCCCGGAAATTCACCCCTCCACTTT	CSAREGPGNSPLHF
TRBJ2-7	few	TRBD1	TRBV2	TGTGCCAGCACCCGACAGGGGGCGATGGATCCCTACGAGCAGTACTTC	CASTRQGAMDPYEQYF
TRBJ2-7	few	.	TRBV28	TGTGCCAGCCTCCGTCCGGTCCCCTACGAGCAGTACTTC	CASLRPVPYEQYF
TRBJ2-7	.	TRBD2	TRBV7-2	TGTGCCAGCAGCTTGACTAGCGGGAGGATCTACAATGAGCAGTACTTC	CASSLTSGRIYNEQYF
TRBJ2-3	few	.	TRBV28	TGTGCCAGCAGGGACAACCCGGATACGCAGTATTTT	CASRDNPDTQYF
TRBJ2-5	.	.	TRBV7-8	TGTGCCAGCAGAGAGTGGTCGGAGACCCAGTACTTC	CASREWSETQYF
TRBJ2-7	.	.	TRBV14	TGTGCCAGCAGCCAAGCTTTCGCTCGCCGGGTTTCCTACGAGCAGTACTTC	CASSQAFARRVSYEQYF
TRBJ2-7	many	.	TRBV6-5	TGTGCCAGCACCCAGGGACCCCTCTACGAGCAGTACTTC	CASTQGPLYEQYF
TRBJ2-7	few	TRBD1	TRBV29-1	TGCAGCGTTGGGACAGGAGGCGAGCAGTACTTC	CSVGTGGEQYF
TRBJ1-1	.	.	TRBV7-3	TGTGCCAGCAGCTTAAATGGGGCCATGAACACTGAAGCTTTCTTT	CASSLNGAMNTEAFF